These T cell receptor beta chains were read from a single sample in a study of T-cell reconstitution after alpha-beta-depleted transplantation in children. MiXCR was run by TCRdb on the PCR reads, yielding one entry per CDR3 protein. Here the sample spans around 270,000 distinct CDR3 sequences, roughly 7.8% being singletons. The source material was peripheral blood, sampled 360 days after TCRalphabeta/CD19-depleted stem cell transplant. These receptors all stem from a female patient between 2 and 15 years old who had a stem cell transplant for Fanconi anemia, so the T cells may come from the graft donor. CDR3s include the opening cysteine and the closing phenylalanine or tryptophan. D genes are given only for firm matches. Part of the rows lack a size; the others show once, few, many or a class for expanded clones.

V: TRBV12-3/TRBV12-4
size: many
J: TRBJ2-5
D: TRBD1
DNA: TGTGCCAGCAGTTCCTGGGGACAGGGCGGAGAGACCCAGTACTTC
CDR3: CASSSWGQGGETQYF

V: TRBV7-9
size: -
J: TRBJ2-1
D: TRBD2
DNA: TGTGCCAGCGGGGTTCCGGGACTAGCGGATTCTTACAATGAGCAGTTCTTC
CDR3: CASGVPGLADSYNEQFF

V: TRBV12-3/TRBV12-4
size: few
J: TRBJ1-5
D: -
DNA: TGTGCCAGCAGTTCCACTACAGATCAGCCCCAGCATTTT
CDR3: CASSSTTDQPQHF

V: TRBV7-2
size: few
J: TRBJ2-7
D: TRBD1
DNA: TGTGCCAGCAGGTCCACCGGGACAGGGATCTACGAGCAGTACTTC
CDR3: CASRSTGTGIYEQYF

V: TRBV5-1
size: many
J: TRBJ2-3
D: -
DNA: TGCGCCAGCAGCGGATCTAGCACAGATACGCAGTATTTT
CDR3: CASSGSSTDTQYF

V: TRBV6-2/TRBV6-3
size: few
J: TRBJ1-2
D: TRBD1
DNA: TGTGCCAGCAGCCAGCCGGGACAGGGGTCTGGCTACACCTTC
CDR3: CASSQPGQGSGYTF

V: TRBV7-6
size: few
J: TRBJ2-5
D: TRBD2
DNA: TGTGCCAGCAGCTATAGGACTAGCGGAGAGACCCAGTACTTC
CDR3: CASSYRTSGETQYF

V: TRBV18
size: few
J: TRBJ2-3
D: -
DNA: TGTGCCAGCTCACACGGAACTAGATTCCCTCTGGATACGCAGTATTTT
CDR3: CASSHGTRFPLDTQYF

V: TRBV5-1
size: many
J: TRBJ2-1
D: TRBD1
DNA: TGCGCCAGCAGCTCCTACCCCGACAGGGCCAGGGAGCAGTTCTTC
CDR3: CASSSYPDRAREQFF

V: TRBV7-2
size: many
J: TRBJ2-7
D: -
DNA: TGTGCCAGCAGCCCTCCAACCGTCGAGCAGTACTTC
CDR3: CASSPPTVEQYF

V: TRBV14
size: many
J: TRBJ2-5
D: -
DNA: TGTGCCAGCAGCCCAGGGCGCCGGGAGACCCAGTACTTC
CDR3: CASSPGRRETQYF

V: TRBV7-2
size: -
J: TRBJ1-2
D: -
DNA: TGTGCCAGCAGCTTAGAGGAGGGTGGCTACACCTTC
CDR3: CASSLEEGGYTF

V: TRBV19
size: -
J: TRBJ2-3
D: -
DNA: TGTGCCAGTAGTGGCGGTTTTCCTAGCACAGATACGCAGTATTTT
CDR3: CASSGGFPSTDTQYF

V: TRBV7-2
size: many
J: TRBJ2-3
D: -
DNA: TGTGCCAGCAGCTTTCTCGGGGGAGATACGCAGTATTTT
CDR3: CASSFLGGDTQYF

V: TRBV2
size: few
J: TRBJ2-4
D: -
DNA: TGTGCCGGAGGGACAATGTTAGCCAAAAACATTCAGTACTTC
CDR3: CAGGTMLAKNIQYF

V: TRBV28
size: many
J: TRBJ2-7
D: -
DNA: TGTGCCAGCAGTTGGTATGCGGGCAGGGGCTACGAGCAGTACTTC
CDR3: CASSWYAGRGYEQYF

V: TRBV5-1
size: -
J: TRBJ1-3
D: -
DNA: TGCGCCAGCAGCCCTTGGAACAGGGACACTGGAAACACCATATATTTT
CDR3: CASSPWNRDTGNTIYF

V: TRBV9
size: -
J: TRBJ2-3
D: TRBD1
DNA: TGTGCCAGCAGCGCCGGGACAGGCACAGATACGCAGTATTTT
CDR3: CASSAGTGTDTQYF

V: TRBV28
size: many
J: TRBJ2-7
D: TRBD1
DNA: TGTGCCAGCAGTTTTGGGGGGACAGGTTACGAGCAGTACTTC
CDR3: CASSFGGTGYEQYF

V: TRBV20-1
size: -
J: TRBJ1-2
D: -
DNA: TGCAGTGCTAGAGTTCCGCTTTGGGCCTATGGCTACACCTTC
CDR3: CSARVPLWAYGYTF

V: TRBV7-6
size: many
J: TRBJ2-5
D: -
DNA: TGTGCCAGCAGCTCAGAAGAGACCCAGTACTTC
CDR3: CASSSEETQYF

V: TRBV13
size: -
J: TRBJ1-6
D: TRBD1
DNA: TGTGCCAGCAGCTTGGGGGGACAGGGGGGAGGTTCGTCACCCCTCCACTTT
CDR3: CASSLGGQGGGSSPLHF

V: TRBV12-3/TRBV12-4
size: many
J: TRBJ2-7
D: -
DNA: TGTGCCAGCAGTTTAAGGGGCCTCACCTACGAGCAGTACTTC
CDR3: CASSLRGLTYEQYF

V: TRBV11-2
size: many
J: TRBJ2-1
D: -
DNA: TGTGCCAGCAGCTTAGAAAGAAGGACAGTCTACAATGAGCAGTTCTTC
CDR3: CASSLERRTVYNEQFF

V: TRBV6-1
size: -
J: TRBJ2-7
D: TRBD1
DNA: TGTGCCAGCAGCCCTTACAGGGGCTACGAGCAGTACTTC
CDR3: CASSPYRGYEQYF

V: TRBV20-1
size: many
J: TRBJ1-1
D: -
DNA: TGCAGTGCCAAAACTGCACAGGGGAACACTGAAGCTTTCTTT
CDR3: CSAKTAQGNTEAFF

V: TRBV5-3
size: -
J: TRBJ2-5
D: TRBD2
DNA: TGTGCCAGGGGCTTCGGGGGGTCGGAGACCCAGTACTTC
CDR3: CARGFGGSETQYF

V: TRBV6-5
size: many
J: TRBJ1-1
D: TRBD1
DNA: TGTGCCAGCAGTCAGACAGGGGGCACTGAAGCTTTCTTT
CDR3: CASSQTGGTEAFF

V: TRBV4-2
size: many
J: TRBJ1-6
D: -
DNA: TGTGCCAGCAGCCAAGCTCCAGACCGCAGCTCCTATAATTCACCCCTCCACTTT
CDR3: CASSQAPDRSSYNSPLHF

V: TRBV28
size: many
J: TRBJ2-5
D: TRBD1
DNA: TGTGCCAGTGGACAGGGTATGAAGGAGACCCAGTACTTC
CDR3: CASGQGMKETQYF

V: TRBV29-1
size: many
J: TRBJ2-3
D: -
DNA: TGCAGCGTTGAGCTTCCCACTGGCACAGATACGCAGTATTTT
CDR3: CSVELPTGTDTQYF

V: TRBV5-1
size: many
J: TRBJ2-2
D: TRBD1
DNA: TGCGCCAGCAGCTTCTTTTCCGGGACAGGGAGATCCGGGGAGCTGTTTTTT
CDR3: CASSFFSGTGRSGELFF

V: TRBV24-1
size: many
J: TRBJ1-2
D: -
DNA: TGTGCCACCGGGGACTTTGTCTATGGCTACACCTTC
CDR3: CATGDFVYGYTF

V: TRBV4-1
size: few
J: TRBJ1-2
D: -
DNA: TGCGCCAGCAGCCAAGCCAACTATGGCTACACCTTC
CDR3: CASSQANYGYTF

V: TRBV6-2/TRBV6-3
size: few
J: TRBJ1-1
D: TRBD1
DNA: TGTGCCAGCAAGAGGGGGCGAAACACTGAAGCTTTCTTT
CDR3: CASKRGRNTEAFF

V: TRBV5-1
size: many
J: TRBJ1-4
D: TRBD1
DNA: TGCGCCAGCAGCTTCCTTGGGACAGGAGAACTGTTTTTT
CDR3: CASSFLGTGELFF

V: TRBV6-5
size: many
J: TRBJ2-1
D: -
DNA: TGTGCCAGCCGGGACTCCCAGAGGAGGGATGAGCAGTTCTTC
CDR3: CASRDSQRRDEQFF

V: TRBV30
size: many
J: TRBJ2-3
D: -
DNA: TGTGCCTGGAGTATCAGTCTTAGCACAGATACGCAGTATTTT
CDR3: CAWSISLSTDTQYF

V: TRBV24-1
size: few
J: TRBJ1-2
D: TRBD1
DNA: TGTGCCACCAGCGATAGGGGGCACGGCTACACCTTC
CDR3: CATSDRGHGYTF

V: TRBV2
size: -
J: TRBJ1-5
D: -
DNA: TGTGCCAGTACGAGGGGGGATAATCAGCCCCAGCATTTT
CDR3: CASTRGDNQPQHF

V: TRBV27
size: few
J: TRBJ2-5
D: TRBD1
DNA: TGTGCCAGCAGTTTATCGCAATCCAGGGGGTACCAAGAGACCCAGTACTTC
CDR3: CASSLSQSRGYQETQYF

V: TRBV4-3
size: few
J: TRBJ2-3
D: TRBD2
DNA: TGCGCCAGCAGCCAAGAGGGACTAGCGGGGATGACAGATACGCAGTATTTT
CDR3: CASSQEGLAGMTDTQYF

V: TRBV28
size: few
J: TRBJ2-7
D: TRBD1
DNA: TGTGCCAGCAGTCGACAGGGCCCCTACTACGAGCAGTACTTC
CDR3: CASSRQGPYYEQYF

V: TRBV5-1
size: many
J: TRBJ2-7
D: TRBD2
DNA: TGCGCCAGCAGCTTACCCACCCGAGCTAGCGGGAGGTCCTACGAGCAGTACTTC
CDR3: CASSLPTRASGRSYEQYF

V: TRBV20-1
size: many
J: TRBJ2-2
D: -
DNA: TGCAGTGCTAGCGACTTCCACACCGGGGAGCTGTTTTTT
CDR3: CSASDFHTGELFF

V: TRBV19
size: -
J: TRBJ1-1
D: TRBD1
DNA: TGTGACAGTAGTATTCGGGGACAGGGGAACACTGAAGCTTTCTTT
CDR3: CDSSIRGQGNTEAFF

V: TRBV5-1
size: few
J: TRBJ2-5
D: TRBD2
DNA: TGCGCCACCGCCCGGGGTCTAGCGGGGCAAGAGACCCAGTACTTC
CDR3: CATARGLAGQETQYF

V: TRBV3-1
size: many
J: TRBJ2-7
D: -
DNA: TGTGCCAGCAGCCAAGAACGTAGGACTTACGCCTACGAGCAGTACTTC
CDR3: CASSQERRTYAYEQYF

V: TRBV7-2
size: many
J: TRBJ2-1
D: -
DNA: TGTGCCACCGAGGGGGGGGGGTACAATGAGCAGTTCTTC
CDR3: CATEGGGYNEQFF

V: TRBV5-6
size: -
J: TRBJ2-5
D: TRBD1
DNA: TGTGCCAGCAGCCGGGACAGGGGGGCCTTAGAGACCCAGTACTTC
CDR3: CASSRDRGALETQYF

V: TRBV9
size: few
J: TRBJ2-3
D: -
DNA: TGTGCCAGCAGCGTAGGGGGGAGTGGTGATACGCAGTATTTT
CDR3: CASSVGGSGDTQYF

V: TRBV7-2
size: -
J: TRBJ2-7
D: -
DNA: TGTGCCAGCAGCTTAACCCCGACTGTAACACTCTACGAGCAGTACTTC
CDR3: CASSLTPTVTLYEQYF

V: TRBV6-5
size: many
J: TRBJ2-5
D: TRBD2
DNA: TGTGCCAGCAGTTACTCGATGGGGGGGGACCTGAAGGAGACCCAGTACTTC
CDR3: CASSYSMGGDLKETQYF

V: TRBV5-1
size: many
J: TRBJ2-5
D: TRBD1
DNA: TGTGCCAGCAGCCCCAGGGGGCAAGAGACCCAGTACTTC
CDR3: CASSPRGQETQYF

V: TRBV6-2/TRBV6-3
size: many
J: TRBJ2-3
D: TRBD1
DNA: TGTGCCAGCAGTACCGGGACAGGGGGCACAGATACGCAGTATTTT
CDR3: CASSTGTGGTDTQYF

V: TRBV6-1
size: -
J: TRBJ1-5
D: -
DNA: TGTGCCAGCAGTCTTCTACCAGGGACACCGTATAGCAATCAGCCCCAGCATTTT
CDR3: CASSLLPGTPYSNQPQHF

V: TRBV5-1
size: many
J: TRBJ1-1
D: -
DNA: TGCGCCAGCAGCTTGGTTCGGTTCCAGAACACTGAAGCTTTCTTT
CDR3: CASSLVRFQNTEAFF

V: TRBV9
size: many
J: TRBJ1-1
D: -
DNA: TGTGCCAGCAGCCCCCAGGATAGTACTGAAGCTTTCTTT
CDR3: CASSPQDSTEAFF

V: TRBV27
size: many
J: TRBJ1-1
D: -
DNA: TGTGCCAGCAGTTCTGGAAACACTGAAGCTTTCTTT
CDR3: CASSSGNTEAFF